These 21 T cell receptor beta chains share one sample of origin, sequenced in a study of T cells in Graves' hyperthyroidism and ophthalmopathy. It was RNA transcripts that yielded the amplified TCR beta CDR3 regions. The TCR CDR3 was amplified in a first-round RT-PCR using the HTBI primer set. TCRdb processed the multiplex PCR reads anew with MiXCR; each CDR3 protein has one entry. The data contain 300,000 to 500,000 distinct CDR3 sequences, roughly an eighth of them singletons. Sequencing was carried out using blood. Every receptor here comes from a middle-aged man with Graves' ophthalmopathy.

This clonotype came up a few times. The chain joins TRBV6-1 to TRBJ1-2, with 7 bases that match TRBD1. The CDR3 is 15 amino acids. In germline, CDR1 is MNHNS, CDR2 SASEGT. Trimming cost V 5 bases and J 0 bases; bases outside gene matches: 6. The CDR3, as DNA: TGTGCCAGCAGTTCGTTCACAGGGGCTAACTATGGCTACACCTTC. Translating it yields CASSSFTGANYGYTF.

This clonotype was counted ten times or more. V and J are TRBV12-3 or TRBV12-4 and TRBJ1-3; weak D call: TRBD1 (5 bases). Trimming removed 3 bases at V and 0 bases at J, with 15 bases between. The CDR3 contains 17 residues. CDR3 loop: CASSLGVGVSSGNTIYF. The DNA of the CDR3 is TGTGCCAGCAGTTTGGGAGTGGGGGTGTCCTCTGGAAACACCATATATTTT.

The chain links TRBV25-1 to TRBJ1-1; a weak D match, TRBD1 (5 bases). The V and J ends lost 9 bases and 6 bases respectively, with 20 bases between them. CDR3 length equals 14 residues. Germline CDR1 reads MGHDK; CDR2 reads SYGVNS. The CDR3 reads CARVRGPLGAEAFF. In DNA form, the CDR3 reads TGTGCCAGAGTAAGGGGCCCGCTTGGGGCTGAAGCTTTCTTT.

This clonotype has ten or more counts. The gene calls are TRBV18 and TRBJ1-6, with TRBD1 as a possible D gene (5 bases). Per germline, CDR1 KGHSH and CDR2 LQKENI. Trimming cost V 4 bases and J 7 bases, with 11 bases left between them. CDR3 length: 14 residues. This CDR3 reads CASSLQTENSPLHF. DNA of the CDR3: TGTGCCAGCTCACTACAGACAGAGAATTCACCCCTCCACTTT.

V is TRBV28 and J is TRBJ2-1; D gene ambiguous. V was trimmed by 2 bases and J by 10 bases, leaving 9 bases between them. The CDR3 extends over 12 amino acids. Germline V gene lookup returns CDR1 MDHEN and CDR2 SYDVKM. The CDR3 region is CASSLVSTEQFF. The CDR3 nucleotides are TGTGCCAGCAGTTTAGTTTCGACAGAGCAGTTCTTC.

The chain combines TRBV18 with TRBJ2-2; D gene unclear. This CDR3 comprises 14 residues. Germline loops: CDR1 KGHSH, CDR2 LQKENI. V was cut by 6 bases and J by 5 bases, with 13 bases left in between. For the CDR3, the DNA is TGTGCCAGCTCCCCGGGCCCTCGAACCGGGGAGCTGTTTTTT. Translation: CASSPGPRTGELFF.

This clonotype was seen just once. The chain uses TRBV20-1 and TRBJ2-1; 7 bases map to TRBD2. Trimming at V came to 4 bases and at J to 7 bases, leaving 10 bases not matched to a gene. Looked up from germline, CDR1 is DFQATT and CDR2 is SNEGSKA (reference sequence). The CDR3 runs 14 residues. The CDR3 is CSATGLGTLNEQFF. DNA for the CDR3: TGCAGTGCTACCGGACTAGGGACTTTAAATGAGCAGTTCTTC.

Ten or more counts support this clonotype. This sequence joins TRBV20-1 and TRBJ2-5; 9 bases fit TRBD2. The junction had 9 bases not matched to a gene; V was cut back by 6 bases and J by 4 bases. The CDR3 length is 14 residues. Germline V lookup: CDR1 DFQATT, CDR2 SNEGSKA (reference sequence). The CDR3 nucleotides are TGCAGTGCAAGAATACTAGCGGGTACAGAGACCCAGTACTTC. The encoded protein is CSARILAGTETQYF.

This clonotype was detected many times. The chain combines TRBV5-1 with TRBJ2-1; D ambiguous. Germline CDR1 SGHRS, CDR2 YFSETQ. The CDR3 is 12 amino acids. The germline V and J ends were trimmed by 2 bases and 12 bases, with 12 bases remaining between them. The CDR3 DNA is TGCGCCAGCAGCTTTTCTGGCGAGGTGCAGTTCTTC. Its protein is CASSFSGEVQFF.

Details on this clonotype: The junction does not match germline at one end; this may be a read error. The genes are TRBV19 and TRBJ2-3; D is perhaps TRBD2 (6 bases). CDR1 LNHDA and CDR2 SQIVND come from the germline V gene (reference sequence). CDR3 length equals 15 residues. The chain's CDR3 is CASSIYGSGTDTQYF. The CDR3 DNA sequence: TGTGCCAGCAGTATTTACGGGAGCGGGACAGATACGCAGTATTTT.

This chain joins TRBV27 and TRBJ2-1; 9 nucleotides line up with TRBD1. CDR3 length: 15 residues. The germline V gene has CDR1 MNHEY and CDR2 SMNVEV (reference sequence). After removal of 4 bases from V and 7 bases from J, the junction contained 8 bases not matched to a gene. CDR3 sequence (DNA): TGTGCCAGCAGTTCCGACAGGGGGTCGGTAAATGAGCAGTTCTTC. It encodes CASSSDRGSVNEQFF.

The chain couples TRBV6-2 or TRBV6-3 to TRBJ1-3, with 8 bases fitting TRBD1. J lost 1 base, V lost 5 bases, and 4 bases had no gene match. CDR1 MNHEY and CDR2 SVGEGT come from the germline V gene. This CDR3 has 15 residues. CDR3 protein: CASSTDRESGNTIYF. As DNA, the CDR3 is TGTGCCAGCAGTACGGACAGGGAATCTGGAAACACCATATATTTT.

The genes are TRBV5-1 and TRBJ2-5; TRBD1 or TRBD2 may be the D gene (5 bases each). V was shortened by 4 bases and J by 7 bases, with 14 bases between the two germline ends. The CDR3 extends over 13 amino acids. Germline loops: CDR1 SGHRS, CDR2 YFSETQ. The CDR3 loop is CASSPGRTGTQYF. CDR3 DNA: TGCGCCAGCAGCCCGGGACGGACGGGGACCCAGTACTTC.

The table lists this clonotype with many counts. The CDR3 is CASSLTGAGGLLVYEQYF. In DNA form, the CDR3 reads TGTGCCAGCAGCTTGACGGGAGCGGGAGGGCTATTAGTGTACGAGCAGTACTTC. This rearrangement joins TRBV3-1 to TRBJ2-7; 10 nucleotides line up with TRBD2. V gave up 5 bases and J gave up 4 bases; unmatched junction bases: 17. The CDR3 contains 18 residues. The germline V gene encodes CDR1 LGHDT and CDR2 YNNKEL (reference sequence).

This rearrangement joins TRBV6-9 to TRBJ2-1, with a possible D match to TRBD2 (5 bases). Germline CDR1 MNHGY, CDR2 SVAAGI. The germline V and J ends were trimmed by 1 base and 5 bases, with 6 bases remaining between them. The CDR3 consists of 13 residues. Here the CDR3 reads CASSYWRDNEQFF. CDR3 nucleotides: TGTGCCAGCAGTTATTGGCGGGACAATGAGCAGTTCTTC.

This clonotype has more than one count but fewer than ten. This chain links TRBV19 with TRBJ1-1; 8 bases are shared with TRBD1. The trim removed 1 base at V and 7 bases at J, leaving 2 bases unmatched. In germline, CDR1 is LNHDA, CDR2 SQIVND (reference sequence). The CDR3 loop spans 13 amino acids. CDR3 sequence: CASSIGQGIEAFF. CDR3 nucleotides: TGTGCCAGTAGTATAGGACAGGGGATTGAAGCTTTCTTT.

This clonotype was counted only a few times. V usage is TRBV24-1 and J usage is TRBJ2-3; 8 nucleotides align to TRBD1. Germline CDR1 KGHDR, CDR2 SFDVKD. The CDR3 loop spans 14 amino acids. V shed 4 bases and J 7 bases; nucleotides not matched to a gene: 6. The CDR3 DNA is TGTGCCACCAGTGAAGCACGACAGGGGTATACGCAGTATTTT. It yields the protein CATSEARQGYTQYF.

Many counts were recorded for this clonotype. V usage is TRBV28 and J usage is TRBJ2-3; D unclear. CDR1 MDHEN and CDR2 SYDVKM come from the germline V gene. CDR3 length: 10 amino acids. This CDR3 is CVTQGDTQYF. For the CDR3, the DNA is TGTGTCACTCAAGGAGATACGCAGTATTTT. The full variable domain, its missing parts supplied by reference TRBV28 and TRBJ2-3, is DVKVTQSSRYLVKRTGEKVFLECVQDMDHENMFWYRQDPGLGLRLIYFSYDVKMKEKGDIPEGYSVSREKKERFSLILESASTNQTSMYLCVTQGDTQYFGPGTRLTVL.

This clonotype was observed at least ten times. V and J are TRBV11-2 and TRBJ1-1, with D possibly being TRBD1 (5 bases). The V gene's germline CDR1 is SGHAT and CDR2 FQNNGV. Between the trimmed V and J ends, which lost 3 bases and 0 bases, there was a span of 8 bases. This CDR3 comprises 14 residues. The CDR3 sequence: CASSFSGVNTEAFF. The DNA for the CDR3 is TGTGCCAGCAGCTTCTCGGGGGTGAACACTGAAGCTTTCTTT.

In this sample, this clonotype turned up a few times. In DNA form, the CDR3 reads TGCGCCAGCAGCTTGGGACAGGGGAAAACTGAGACCCAGTACTTC. Its protein product is CASSLGQGKTETQYF. The chain couples TRBV5-1 to TRBJ2-5; 8 bases map to TRBD1. From germline, CDR1 is SGHRS and CDR2 YFSETQ. The CDR3 covers 15 residues. The junction had 6 bases not matched to a gene; V was cut back by 0 bases and J by 5 bases. The variable domain in full, completed from reference TRBV5-1 and TRBJ2-5, reads KAGVTQTPRYLIKTRGQQVTLSCSPISGHRSVSWYQQTPGQGLQFLFEYFSETQRNKGNFPGRFSGRQFSNSRSEMNVSTLELGDSALYLCASSLGQGKTETQYFGPGTRLLVL.

This clonotype was observed at least ten times. The chain links TRBV20-1 to TRBJ1-1, with D maybe TRBD1 (5 bases). The V gene lost 3 bases and the J gene lost 6 bases, with 8 bases spanning the gap. The V gene's germline CDR1 is DFQATT and CDR2 SNEGSKA (reference sequence). The CDR3 covers 11 residues. The CDR3 region is CSARPGPEAFF. The CDR3, as DNA: TGCAGTGCTAGGCCGGGACCTGAAGCTTTCTTT.